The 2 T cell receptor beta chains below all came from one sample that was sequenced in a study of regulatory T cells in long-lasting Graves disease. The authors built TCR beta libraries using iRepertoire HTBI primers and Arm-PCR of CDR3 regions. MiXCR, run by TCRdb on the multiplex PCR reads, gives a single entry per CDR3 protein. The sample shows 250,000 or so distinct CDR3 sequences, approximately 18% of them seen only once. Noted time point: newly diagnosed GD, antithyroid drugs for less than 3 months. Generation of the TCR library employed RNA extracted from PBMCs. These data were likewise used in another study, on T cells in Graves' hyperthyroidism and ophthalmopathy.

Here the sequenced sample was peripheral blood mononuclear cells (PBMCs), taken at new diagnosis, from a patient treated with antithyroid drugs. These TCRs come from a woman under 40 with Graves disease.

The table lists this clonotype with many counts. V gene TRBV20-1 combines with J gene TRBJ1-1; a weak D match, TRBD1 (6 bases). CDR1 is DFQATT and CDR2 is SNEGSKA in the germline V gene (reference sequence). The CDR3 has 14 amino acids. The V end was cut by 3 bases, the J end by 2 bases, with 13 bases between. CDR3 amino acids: CSASRGPRNTEAFF. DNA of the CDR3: TGCAGTGCTAGCAGGGGACCACGAAACACTGAAGCTTTCTTT.

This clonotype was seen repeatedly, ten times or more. The CDR3 is CASGIAGGADTQYF. The CDR3 coding sequence is TGTGCCAGCGGAATAGCGGGGGGCGCAGATACGCAGTATTTT. The chain employs TRBV6-1 and TRBJ2-3, with 10 bases fitting TRBD2. V shed 8 bases and J 4 bases; nucleotides not matched to a gene: 6. This CDR3 has 14 amino acids. Germline V lookup: CDR1 MNHNS, CDR2 SASEGT.